The rows below give T cell receptor beta chains drawn from one sample of a study of identical twins' blood T cells. TCRdb reanalysed the 5' RACE reads using MiXCR and keeps one entry per CDR3 protein. Among 350,000 to 450,000 distinct CDR3 sequences listed, more than 25% were seen once. Sequencing used PBMCs. The source of these receptors is a woman aged 18-50 years in good health. CDR3s include the opening cysteine and the closing phenylalanine or tryptophan. Fields, in order: V gene, CDR3 protein.

>TRBV7-9
CASSLEQVTGSEAFF
>TRBV10-3
CAISEFSGGVTTDTQYF
>TRBV6-5
CASSYSAGSGNTIYF
>TRBV7-2
CASSFRVTGLPDF
>TRBV6-5
CASSSPGQSTDTQYF
>TRBV28
CASRPGQDLNNEQFF
>TRBV20-1
CSARDRGQNTEAFF
>TRBV11-3
CASSMGLAGGSNIQYF
>TRBV7-9
CASSSRTSSFEETQYF
>TRBV29-1
CSGLLRGTDTQYF
>TRBV5-1
CASSRGHGEKLFF
>TRBV24-1
CATSDSGGTEAFF
>TRBV6-6
CASSYRSLAHEQFF
>TRBV19
CASSSRGGDIQYF